This entry concerns a single TCR beta chain. Sequenced by immunoSEQ multiplex PCR; TCRdb stores in-frame clones only, minus some. This sample has some 760,000 clones, with 70% to 90% found just once. The entry originates in a study of shared T cell receptors in the human thymus. Germline CDR1 reads SGHDT; CDR2 reads YYEEEE. The V segment lost 2 bases and the J segment 4 bases; nucleotides outside the gene matches: 6. CDR3 length: 15 amino acids. This sample was also put to use in a study of human thymus T cells.

Sequenced input: thymocytes. The clonotype originates from a girl under three years old with a congenital heart defect. The V call is TRBV5-6, the J call TRBJ1-1, with TRBD1 matching 9 bases. The CDR3 sequence is CASSLQGARGTEAFF. CDR3 nucleotides: TGTGCCAGCAGCTTACAGGGGGCGCGGGGCACTGAAGCTTTCTTT.